These 8 T cell receptor beta chains originate from one sample sequenced in a study of blood T cells in healthy people across ages. A J-beta primer mix and a sample-barcoded 5' primer were used in a second PCR of about 7 to 11 cycles. TCRdb re-called the 5' RACE reads with MiXCR, one entry per CDR3 protein. The sample contains about 1.6 million distinct CDR3 sequences, almost 35% of which appear only once. The source material was blood. These receptor sequences come from a young woman in good health.

This clonotype was counted only a few times. The chain combines TRBV7-8 with TRBJ1-1, with unresolved D. Germline CDR1 SGHVS, CDR2 FQNEAQ. This CDR3 spans 14 amino acids. V was trimmed by 5 bases and J by 3 bases, leaving 13 bases between them. The CDR3: CASSPAARHTEAFF. CDR3 nucleotide sequence: TGTGCCAGCAGCCCAGCAGCGAGGCACACTGAAGCTTTCTTT.

This clonotype has only a few counts. The chain has TRBV6-1 and TRBJ1-1; the D gene is possibly TRBD1 (5 bases). V lost 3 bases and J 7 bases, leaving 15 bases between the germline ends. Per the germline V gene, CDR1 is MNHNS and CDR2 is SASEGT. This CDR3 has 14 residues. CDR3 region: CASSDTGTPSEAFF. The CDR3 region has the DNA TGTGCCAGCAGTGATACAGGAACCCCCAGTGAAGCTTTCTTT.

A few counts support this clonotype. The CDR3 loop is CASIVLRGEQFF. CDR3 nucleotides: TGTGCCAGCATCGTCCTCAGGGGCGAGCAGTTCTTC. This chain uses TRBV6-4 with TRBJ2-1; D may be TRBD1 (6 bases). CDR1 is MRHNA and CDR2 is SNTAGT in the germline V gene. With 7 bases removed from V and 10 bases from J, the gap between germline ends came to 14 bases. CDR3 size: 12 residues.

Comment on this clonotype: A read error may be the cause here, since a much bigger clone is one base away. This chain links TRBV6-5 with TRBJ2-3, with TRBD1 identical over 8 bases. This CDR3 has 14 amino acids. Looked up from germline, CDR1 is MNHEY and CDR2 is SVGAGI. V was pared by 9 bases and J by 2 bases, with 7 bases of the junction left unmatched. The CDR3 nucleotides are TGTGCCAGTTCCGGGACAGGACACACAGATACGCAGTATTTT. Translation: CASSGTGHTDTQYF.

The chain links TRBV7-3 to TRBJ2-3, with D possibly called TRBD1 or TRBD2 (5 bases each). CDR1 SGHTA and CDR2 FQGTGA come from the germline V gene. The CDR3 is 15 amino acids. V was clipped by 9 bases and J by 0 bases, with 16 bases between them. Here the CDR3 DNA reads TGTGCCAGGAGGGGCACCTTACCTAGCACAGATACGCAGTATTTT. Encoded protein: CARRGTLPSTDTQYF.

This clonotype was counted a few times. V and J are TRBV15 and TRBJ1-5, with D possibly matching TRBD1 (5 bases). The germline CDR1 and CDR2 sequences are LNHNV and YYDKDF (reference sequence). Deletions cut 5 bases from V and 4 bases from J, with 15 bases between. This CDR3 is built from 15 residues. The CDR3 DNA sequence: TGTGCCACCAGCTGGGTAGCAGGGCAAAATCAGCCCCAGCATTTT. Its translation: CATSWVAGQNQPQHF.

V and J are TRBV27 and TRBJ1-4; the D gene is possibly TRBD1 (5 bases). This CDR3 spans 14 amino acids. Trimming left V 5 bases short and J 5 bases short, with 12 bases between. CDR1 and CDR2 (germline): MNHEY, SMNVEV (reference sequence). The CDR3 DNA is TGTGCCAGCAGTCTACAGGCCAGAAATGAAAAACTGTTTTTT. It is translated as CASSLQARNEKLFF.

This clonotype showed up many times. V usage is TRBV6-5 and J usage is TRBJ2-3, with no clear D. CDR1 and CDR2 (germline): MNHEY, SVGAGI. Trimming stripped 6 bases from V and 0 bases from J, with 10 bases between. The CDR3 runs to 14 residues. CDR3 protein: CASREQASTDTQYF. DNA for the CDR3: TGTGCCAGCAGGGAGCAGGCCAGCACAGATACGCAGTATTTT.